This TCR beta chain is drawn from a study of cytomegalovirus exposure and HLA in healthy donors. Profiled with immunoSEQ multiplex PCR; TCRdb holds only in-frame clones, not every one. This sample carries 70,000 or so clones, around 94% of them seen once, and the ten largest clones take 1.5% to 2%. The CDR3 covers 17 residues. V lost 1 base to trimming and J lost 3 bases, with 16 bases between them. The germline gives CDR1 LNHDA, CDR2 SQIVND (reference sequence). The V and J genes are TRBV19 and TRBJ2-1; D may be TRBD1 (5 bases). Sequences were obtained from PBMCs. The TCR sequence derives from a woman aged 18-29 years in good health and CMV-seropositive. CDR3 in DNA: TGTGCCAGTAGTATAGGGGGCGGCGTAATCAACTACAATGAGCAGTTCTTC. This codes for CASSIGGGVINYNEQFF.